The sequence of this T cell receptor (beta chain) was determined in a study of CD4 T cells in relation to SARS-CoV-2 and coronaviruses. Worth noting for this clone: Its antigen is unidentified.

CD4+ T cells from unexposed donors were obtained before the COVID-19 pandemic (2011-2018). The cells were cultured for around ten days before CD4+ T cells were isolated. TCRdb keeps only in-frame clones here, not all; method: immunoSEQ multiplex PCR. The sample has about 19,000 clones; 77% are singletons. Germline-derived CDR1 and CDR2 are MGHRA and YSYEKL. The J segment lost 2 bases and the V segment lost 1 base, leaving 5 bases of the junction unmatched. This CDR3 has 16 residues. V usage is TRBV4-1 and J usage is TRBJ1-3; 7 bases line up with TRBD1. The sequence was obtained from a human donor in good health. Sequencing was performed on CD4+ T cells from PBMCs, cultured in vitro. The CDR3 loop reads CASSQGDRDPGNTIYF. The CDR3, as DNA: TGCGCCAGCAGCCAAGGCGACAGGGATCCTGGAAACACCATATATTTT.